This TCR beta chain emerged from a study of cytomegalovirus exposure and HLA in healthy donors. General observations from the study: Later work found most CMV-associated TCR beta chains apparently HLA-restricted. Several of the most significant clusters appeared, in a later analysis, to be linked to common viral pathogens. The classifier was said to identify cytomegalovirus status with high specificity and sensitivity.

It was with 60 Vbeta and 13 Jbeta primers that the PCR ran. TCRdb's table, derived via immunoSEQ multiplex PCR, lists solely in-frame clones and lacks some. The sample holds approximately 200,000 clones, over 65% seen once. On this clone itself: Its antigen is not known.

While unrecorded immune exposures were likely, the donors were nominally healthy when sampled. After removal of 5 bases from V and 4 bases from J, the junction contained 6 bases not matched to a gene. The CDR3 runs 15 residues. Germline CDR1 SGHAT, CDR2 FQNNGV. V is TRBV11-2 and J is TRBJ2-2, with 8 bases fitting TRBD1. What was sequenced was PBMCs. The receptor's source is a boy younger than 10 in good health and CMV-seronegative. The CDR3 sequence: CASSTGGVGTGELFF. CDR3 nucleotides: TGTGCCAGCAGCACAGGGGGAGTTGGCACCGGGGAGCTGTTTTTT.